This T cell receptor (beta chain) was observed in a study of beta chain features in type 1 diabetes. Study-level points and caveats: There were fewer insertions and more deletions at the VDJ junctions of type 1 diabetes patients. All four CD4+ subsets of Type 1 diabetes patients contained TCRB CDR3s that were moderately but significantly shorter. Naive, central memory and Treg TCRB repertoires seemed to resemble each other more closely in patients than they did in healthy donors.

Reverse transcription of all isolated RNA meant that expressed TCRB transcripts were sequenced. Using immunoSEQ multiplex PCR, the repertoire was profiled, and TCRdb retains in-frame clones only, with some absent. The table has about 260,000 clones, about 23% seen once. This clone showed up just a few times. Antigen: not known. Other DNA sequences in the same sample also yield this CDR3. Specimen: naive CD4+ T cells from blood. This TCR was recovered from a woman between 25 and 40 years old with type 1 diabetes.

The CDR3, as DNA: TGTGCCAGCAGCTTAGGTAGCGGGAGTTCGTACGAGCAGTACTTC. This encodes CASSLGSGSSYEQYF. This sequence joins TRBV7-2 and TRBJ2-7, with TRBD2 matching over 9 bases. The CDR3 has 15 amino acids. Germline lookup yields CDR1 SGHTA and CDR2 FQGNSA. V lost 1 base and J lost 4; bases outside the gene matches: 5.